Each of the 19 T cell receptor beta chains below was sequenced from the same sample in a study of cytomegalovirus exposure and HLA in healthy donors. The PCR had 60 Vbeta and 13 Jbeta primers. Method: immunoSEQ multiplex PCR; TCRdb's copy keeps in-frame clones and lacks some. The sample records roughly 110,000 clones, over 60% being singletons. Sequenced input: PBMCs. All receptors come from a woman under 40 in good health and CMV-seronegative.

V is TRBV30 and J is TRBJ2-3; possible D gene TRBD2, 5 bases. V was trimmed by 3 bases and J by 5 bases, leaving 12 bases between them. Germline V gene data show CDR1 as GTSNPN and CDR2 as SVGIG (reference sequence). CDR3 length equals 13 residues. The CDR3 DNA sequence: TGTGCCTGGAGCGCCCAAAGCGGAGATACGCAGTATTTT. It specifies CAWSAQSGDTQYF.

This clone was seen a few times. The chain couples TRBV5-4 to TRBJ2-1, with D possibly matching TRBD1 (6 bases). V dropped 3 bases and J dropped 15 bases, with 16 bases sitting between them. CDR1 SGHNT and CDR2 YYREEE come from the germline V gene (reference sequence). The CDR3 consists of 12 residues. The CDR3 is CASSSAQDRWFF. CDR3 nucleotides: TGTGCCAGCAGCTCTGCCCAGGACAGATGGTTCTTC.

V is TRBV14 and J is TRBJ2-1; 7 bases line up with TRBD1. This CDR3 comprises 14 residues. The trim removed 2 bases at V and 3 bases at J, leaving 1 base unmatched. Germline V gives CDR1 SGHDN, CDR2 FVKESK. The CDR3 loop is CASSQRTGYNEQFF. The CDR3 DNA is TGTGCCAGCAGCCAACGGACAGGCTACAATGAGCAGTTCTTC.

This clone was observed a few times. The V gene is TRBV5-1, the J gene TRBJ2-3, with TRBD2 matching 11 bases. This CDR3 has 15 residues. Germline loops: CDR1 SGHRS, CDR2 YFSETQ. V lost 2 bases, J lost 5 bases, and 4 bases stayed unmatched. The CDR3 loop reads CASSFSGTSGDTQYF. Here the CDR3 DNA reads TGCGCCAGCAGCTTCTCCGGGACTAGCGGAGATACGCAGTATTTT.

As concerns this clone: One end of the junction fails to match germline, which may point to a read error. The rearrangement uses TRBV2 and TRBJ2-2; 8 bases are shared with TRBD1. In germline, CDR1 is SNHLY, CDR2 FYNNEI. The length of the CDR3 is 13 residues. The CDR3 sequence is CASGDQGAGELSF. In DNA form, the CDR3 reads TGTGCCAGCGGAGACCAGGGGGCCGGGGAGCTGTCTTTT. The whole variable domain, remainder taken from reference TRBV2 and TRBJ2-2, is EPEVTQTPSHQVTQMGQEVILRCVPISNHLYFYWYRQILGQKVEFLVSFYNNEISEKSEIFDDQFSVERPDGSNFTLKIRSTKLEDSAMYFCASGDQGAGELSFGEGSRLTVL.

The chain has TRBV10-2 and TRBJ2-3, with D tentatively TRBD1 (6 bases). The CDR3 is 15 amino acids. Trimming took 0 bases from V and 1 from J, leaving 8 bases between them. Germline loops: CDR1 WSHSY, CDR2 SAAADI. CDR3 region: CASSESGGGTDTQYF. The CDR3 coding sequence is TGCGCCAGCAGTGAGTCAGGGGGTGGCACAGATACGCAGTATTTT.

Here the CDR3 reads CASGLSDSNTGELFF. Written as DNA, the CDR3 is TGTGCTAGTGGTCTTTCGGACAGTAACACCGGGGAGCTGTTTTTT. The chain carries TRBV12-5 and TRBJ2-2; weak D call: TRBD1 (6 bases). Germline loops: CDR1 LGHNT, CDR2 FRNRAP. V was cut by 5 bases and J by 2 bases, with 12 bases left in between. CDR3 length: 15 amino acids. Full variable domain (remainder filled in from reference TRBV12-5 and TRBJ2-2): DARVTQTPRHKVTEMGQEVTMRCQPILGHNTVFWYRQTMMQGLELLAYFRNRAPLDDSGMPKDRFSAEMPDATLATLKIQPSEPRDSAVYFCASGLSDSNTGELFFGEGSRLTVL.

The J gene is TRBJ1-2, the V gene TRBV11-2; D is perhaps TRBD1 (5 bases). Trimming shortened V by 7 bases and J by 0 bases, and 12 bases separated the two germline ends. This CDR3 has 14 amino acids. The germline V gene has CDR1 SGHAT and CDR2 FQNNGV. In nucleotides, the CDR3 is TGTGCCAGCACCCTAACAGGAGCTAACTATGGCTACACCTTC. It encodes CASTLTGANYGYTF.

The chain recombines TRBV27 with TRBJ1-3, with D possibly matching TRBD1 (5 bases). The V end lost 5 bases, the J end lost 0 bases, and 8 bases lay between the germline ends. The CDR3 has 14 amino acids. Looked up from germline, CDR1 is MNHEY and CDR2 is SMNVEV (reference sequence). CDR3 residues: CASSQGRSGNTIYF. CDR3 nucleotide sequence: TGTGCCAGCAGTCAGGGCCGCTCTGGAAACACCATATATTTT.

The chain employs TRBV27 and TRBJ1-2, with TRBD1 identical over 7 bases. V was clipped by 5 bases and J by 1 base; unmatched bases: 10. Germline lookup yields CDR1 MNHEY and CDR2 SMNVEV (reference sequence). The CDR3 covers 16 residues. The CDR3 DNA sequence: TGTGCCAGCAGTGAAACCTCAGGGGGTGGTAACTATGGCTACACCTTC. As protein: CASSETSGGGNYGYTF.

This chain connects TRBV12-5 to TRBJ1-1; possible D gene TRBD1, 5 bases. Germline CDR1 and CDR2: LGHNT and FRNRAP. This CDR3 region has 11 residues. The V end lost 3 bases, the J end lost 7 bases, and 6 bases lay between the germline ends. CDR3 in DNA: TGTGCTAGTGGTTTAGGGGATGAAGCTTTCTTT. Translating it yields CASGLGDEAFF.

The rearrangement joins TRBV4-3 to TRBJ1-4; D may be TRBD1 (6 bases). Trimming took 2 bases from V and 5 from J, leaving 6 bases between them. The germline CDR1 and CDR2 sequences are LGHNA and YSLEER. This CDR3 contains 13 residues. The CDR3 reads CASSQQGNEKLFF. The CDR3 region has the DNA TGCGCCAGCAGCCAACAGGGGAATGAAAAACTGTTTTTT.

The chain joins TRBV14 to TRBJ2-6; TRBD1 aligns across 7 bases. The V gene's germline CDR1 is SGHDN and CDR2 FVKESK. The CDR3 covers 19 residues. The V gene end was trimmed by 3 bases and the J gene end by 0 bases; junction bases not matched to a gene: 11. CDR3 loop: CASSQPGQADPSGANVLTF. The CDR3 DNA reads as TGTGCCAGCAGCCAGCCAGGACAGGCCGACCCCTCTGGGGCCAACGTCCTGACTTTC.

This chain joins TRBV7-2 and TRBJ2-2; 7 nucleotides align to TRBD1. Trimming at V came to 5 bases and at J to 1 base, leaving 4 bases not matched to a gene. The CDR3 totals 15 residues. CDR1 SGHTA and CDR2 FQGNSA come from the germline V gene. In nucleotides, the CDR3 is TGTGCCAGCAGCCCAAGGACAGGGAACACCGGGGAGCTGTTTTTT. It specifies CASSPRTGNTGELFF.

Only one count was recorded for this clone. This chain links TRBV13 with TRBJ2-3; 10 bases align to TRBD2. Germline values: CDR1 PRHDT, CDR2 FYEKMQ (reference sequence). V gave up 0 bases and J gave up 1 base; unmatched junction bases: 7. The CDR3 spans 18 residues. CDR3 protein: CASSLGASGRIRTDTQYF. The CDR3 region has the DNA TGTGCCAGCAGCTTAGGGGCTAGCGGGAGAATACGCACAGATACGCAGTATTTT.

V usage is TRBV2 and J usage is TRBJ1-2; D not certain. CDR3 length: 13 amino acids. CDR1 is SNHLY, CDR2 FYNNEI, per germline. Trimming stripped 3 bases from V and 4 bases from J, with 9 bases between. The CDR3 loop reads CASSDRSIYGYTF. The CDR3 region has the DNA TGTGCCAGCAGTGACCGGAGTATCTATGGCTACACCTTC.

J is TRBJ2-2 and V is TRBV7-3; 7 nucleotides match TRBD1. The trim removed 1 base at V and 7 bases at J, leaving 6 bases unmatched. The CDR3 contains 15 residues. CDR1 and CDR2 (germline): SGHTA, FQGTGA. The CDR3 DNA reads TGTGCCAGCAGCTTAAGGGGGACAGACGGCGGGGAGCTGTTTTTT. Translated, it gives CASSLRGTDGGELFF.

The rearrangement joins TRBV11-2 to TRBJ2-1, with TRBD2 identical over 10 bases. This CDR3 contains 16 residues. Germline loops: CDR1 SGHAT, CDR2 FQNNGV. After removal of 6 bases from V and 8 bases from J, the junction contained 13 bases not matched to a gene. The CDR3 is CASSSRGLAIYDEQFF. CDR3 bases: TGTGCCAGCAGTTCAAGGGGACTAGCGATTTATGATGAGCAGTTCTTC.

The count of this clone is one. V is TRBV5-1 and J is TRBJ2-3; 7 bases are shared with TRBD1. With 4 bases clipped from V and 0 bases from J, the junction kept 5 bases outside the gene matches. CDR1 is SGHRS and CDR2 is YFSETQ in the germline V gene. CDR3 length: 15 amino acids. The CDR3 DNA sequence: TGCGCCAGCAGCAAGGGACAGTCTAGCACAGATACGCAGTATTTT. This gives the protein CASSKGQSSTDTQYF.